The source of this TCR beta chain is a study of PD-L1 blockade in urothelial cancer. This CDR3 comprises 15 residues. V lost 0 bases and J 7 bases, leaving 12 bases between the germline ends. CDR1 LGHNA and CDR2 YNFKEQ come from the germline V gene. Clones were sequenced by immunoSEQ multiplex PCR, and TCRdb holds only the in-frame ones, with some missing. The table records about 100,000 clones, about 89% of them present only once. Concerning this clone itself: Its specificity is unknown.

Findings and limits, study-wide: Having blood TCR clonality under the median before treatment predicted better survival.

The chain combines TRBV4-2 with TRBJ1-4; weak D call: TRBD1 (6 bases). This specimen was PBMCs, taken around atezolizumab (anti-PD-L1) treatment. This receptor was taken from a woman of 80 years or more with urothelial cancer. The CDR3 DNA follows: TGTGCCAGCAGCCAAGATTTGAGGGGGAGTGAAAAACTGTTTTTT. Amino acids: CASSQDLRGSEKLFF.